One and the same sample provided the 17 T cell receptor beta chains below, sequenced in a study of cytomegalovirus exposure and HLA in healthy donors. The PCR was carried out with 60 Vbeta primers and 13 Jbeta primers. The data were produced by immunoSEQ multiplex PCR, yet TCRdb's version contains in-frame clones alone and is incomplete. The sample contains 95,000 to 150,000 clones, around 66% of which appear only once. The source material was PBMCs. The receptors were sampled from a woman aged 40 to 50 in good health and CMV-seropositive.

The V gene is TRBV18, the J gene TRBJ1-1; 8 nucleotides align to TRBD1. Germline CDR1 and CDR2: KGHSH and LQKENI. The CDR3 loop spans 16 amino acids. The V gene end was trimmed by 1 base and the J gene end by 1 base; junction bases not matched to a gene: 5. CDR3 nucleotide sequence: TGTGCCAGCTCACCACGGGACAGGATATCGAACACTGAAGCTTTCTTT. Protein product: CASSPRDRISNTEAFF. The variable domain in full, completed from reference TRBV18 and TRBJ1-1, reads NAGVMQNPRHLVRRRGQEARLRCSPMKGHSHVYWYRQLPEEGLKFMVYLQKENIIDESGMPKERFSAEFPKEGPSILRIQQVVRGDSAAYFCASSPRDRISNTEAFFGQGTRLTVV.

The V call is TRBV19, the J call TRBJ1-1; 9 nucleotides agree with TRBD1. With 3 bases clipped from V and 3 bases from J, the junction kept 8 bases outside the gene matches. Germline-derived CDR1 and CDR2 are LNHDA and SQIVND (reference sequence). This CDR3 is built from 16 residues. The CDR3, as DNA: TGTGCCAGTAGTATCCCCACAGGGGGCCTGGACACTGAAGCTTTCTTT. This gives the protein CASSIPTGGLDTEAFF.

In DNA form, the CDR3 reads TGTGCCAGCACCTTTGGCAGGGACAATGAGCAGTTCTTC. The encoded protein is CASTFGRDNEQFF. The chain recombines TRBV27 with TRBJ2-1; D is perhaps TRBD1 (5 bases). Between the trimmed V and J ends, which lost 7 bases and 5 bases, there was a span of 12 bases. CDR1 is MNHEY, CDR2 SMNVEV, per germline (reference sequence). This CDR3 has 13 amino acids.

The gene calls are TRBV18 and TRBJ2-7; D perhaps matches TRBD2 (5 bases). Germline CDR1 is KGHSH and CDR2 is LQKENI. V was clipped by 2 bases and J by 3 bases, with 14 bases between them. The CDR3 runs 15 residues. Here the CDR3 DNA reads TGTGCCAGCTCACCAGAACCGTCCGGGAACTACGAGCAGTACTTC. It encodes CASSPEPSGNYEQYF.

V and J are TRBV7-6 and TRBJ1-2; TRBD1 is a possible D gene (6 bases). The V end lost 5 bases, the J end lost 4 bases, and 11 bases lay between the germline ends. This CDR3 comprises 13 residues. Germline loops: CDR1 SGHVS, CDR2 FNYEAQ. CDR3 coding DNA: TGTGCCAGCAGCCCTGGGACAACCTATGGCTACACCTTC. As protein: CASSPGTTYGYTF.

The rearrangement links TRBV5-5 to TRBJ1-5; 11 nucleotides align to TRBD1. Germline values: CDR1 SGHKS, CDR2 YYEKEE (reference sequence). The CDR3 runs 16 residues. After removal of 3 bases from V and 4 bases from J, the junction contained 6 bases not matched to a gene. The chain's CDR3 is CASSSTRDRGNQPQHF. As DNA, the CDR3 is TGTGCCAGCAGCTCGACAAGGGACAGGGGGAATCAGCCCCAGCATTTT.

The chain combines TRBV18 with TRBJ2-5; D call uncertain. The CDR3 has 15 amino acids. Deletions cut 0 bases from V and 2 bases from J, with 10 bases between. Germline V gives CDR1 KGHSH, CDR2 LQKENI. The DNA for the CDR3 is TGTGCCAGCTCACCACCGAACGAGGAACAAGAGACCCAGTACTTC. Translating gives CASSPPNEEQETQYF.

This clone has a single count. The chain carries TRBV25-1 and TRBJ2-1, with 7 bases lining up with TRBD2. CDR3 length: 18 residues. V trimming: 3 bases; J trimming: 4 bases; junction bases outside the gene matches: 15. In germline, CDR1 is MGHDK, CDR2 SYGVNS. CDR3 protein: CASSDELPGLSLYNEQFF. DNA for the CDR3: TGTGCCAGCAGTGATGAGCTACCGGGACTATCCCTTTACAATGAGCAGTTCTTC.

The chain has TRBV5-1 and TRBJ1-2; D gene uncertain. CDR3 size: 12 residues. The germline V gene has CDR1 SGHRS and CDR2 YFSETQ. V was pared by 0 bases and J by 6 bases, with 6 bases between. The CDR3 DNA follows: TGCGCCAGCAGCTTGGACTTTGATGGCTACACCTTC. Protein product: CASSLDFDGYTF.

A single count supports this clone. The gene calls are TRBV18 and TRBJ2-7, with TRBD1 as a possible D gene (5 bases). There are 15 residues in the CDR3. Trimming left V 0 bases short and J 2 bases short, with 11 bases between. The germline gives CDR1 KGHSH, CDR2 LQKENI. CDR3 sequence: CASSPPGARTYEQYF. The CDR3 bases are TGTGCCAGCTCACCACCAGGGGCGAGGACCTACGAGCAGTACTTC.

The chain uses TRBV28 and TRBJ2-1; 7 bases are shared with TRBD2. This CDR3 comprises 14 residues. With 3 bases clipped from V and 6 bases from J, the junction kept 5 bases outside the gene matches. Germline assignment: CDR1 MDHEN and CDR2 SYDVKM. The CDR3 nucleotides read TGTGCCAGCAGTTTTTACGGGAGGCGCAATGAGCAGTTCTTC. It codes for CASSFYGRRNEQFF. Combining the CDR3 with reference TRBV28 and TRBJ2-1 gives the whole variable domain DVKVTQSSRYLVKRTGEKVFLECVQDMDHENMFWYRQDPGLGLRLIYFSYDVKMKEKGDIPEGYSVSREKKERFSLILESASTNQTSMYLCASSFYGRRNEQFFGPGTRLTVL.

The rearrangement links TRBV7-9 to TRBJ1-1; D not resolved. The V gene lost 3 bases and the J gene lost 1 base, with 9 bases spanning the gap. The germline V gene encodes CDR1 SEHNR and CDR2 FQNEAQ (reference sequence). The CDR3 is 14 residues long. DNA for the CDR3: TGTGCCAGCAGCTTTGAACAGCCGAACACTGAAGCTTTCTTT. As protein: CASSFEQPNTEAFF.

The chain combines TRBV21-1 with TRBJ1-1. TRBV21-1 is described as a pseudogene. The CDR3 totals 12 residues. CDR3 sequence (DNA): TGTGCCAGCTCTTGCCGGGTAAGTGAAGCTTTCTTT. Translation: CASSCRVSEAFF.

This chain uses TRBV7-8 with TRBJ2-3, with 16 nucleotides matching TRBD2. The germline gives CDR1 SGHVS, CDR2 FQNEAQ. The CDR3 loop spans 18 amino acids. With V trimmed by 5 bases and J by 6 bases, 11 bases remained unmatched. CDR3 bases: TGTGCCAGCAGCCCCAGGACCGGGACTAGCGGGAGGGGTGATACGCAGTATTTT. Translated, it gives CASSPRTGTSGRGDTQYF.

J is TRBJ2-1 and V is TRBV10-1; 7 nucleotides align to TRBD2. The CDR3 covers 14 residues. CDR1 is WNHNN, CDR2 SYGVQD, per germline (reference sequence). V was clipped by 0 bases and J by 6 bases; unmatched bases: 2. DNA of the CDR3: TGCGCCAGCAGTGAGTCGACTAGCCGCAATGAGCAGTTCTTC. Translated: CASSESTSRNEQFF.

This chain connects TRBV20-1 to TRBJ1-1; possible D gene TRBD1, 5 bases. V was cut by 3 bases and J by 13 bases, with 12 bases left in between. Germline values: CDR1 DFQATT, CDR2 SNEGSKA (reference sequence). This CDR3 is built from 10 residues. For the CDR3, the DNA is TGCAGTGCTAGTTCGGGGGAGGTTTTCTTT. Its translation: CSASSGEVFF.

The chain combines TRBV27 with TRBJ2-1; possibly TRBD1 for D (7 bases). Germline values: CDR1 MNHEY, CDR2 SMNVEV (reference sequence). Trimming took off 2 bases at V and 7 bases at J, with 12 bases between the two ends. This CDR3 contains 14 residues. The CDR3 bases are TGTGCCAGCAGTTTACTCGCAGGGGGGAATGAGCAGTTCTTC. It yields the protein CASSLLAGGNEQFF.